The following is a T cell receptor (beta chain) sequence with its context. Repertoires were generated with immunoSEQ multiplex PCR, while TCRdb's copy carries only in-frame clones and drops some. The repertoire includes some 81,000 clones, about 92% of them detected once, and about 2.5% sits in the top ten. This record comes from a study of T cell changes during pregnancy in multiple sclerosis. This specimen consisted of peripheral blood, obtained after pregnancy. This TCR derives from a female donor in good health, enrolled as a control in a pregnancy study.

The CDR3 sequence: CASSRADVSSGGYTF. DNA of the CDR3: TGTGCCAGCAGCCGAGCCGACGTTAGTTCGGGAGGCTACACCTTC. V and J are TRBV7-9 and TRBJ1-2; D gene uncertain. Trimming removed 5 bases at V and 8 bases at J, with 21 bases between. The germline gives CDR1 SEHNR, CDR2 FQNEAQ (reference sequence). This CDR3 region has 15 residues.